This TCR beta chain was captured in a study of blood T cell repertoires in COVID-19. Each participant's cohort was designated according to participant-reported clinical history. Assay: immunoSEQ multiplex PCR; the TCRdb copy retains only in-frame clones and omits some. The repertoire consists of 500,000 or so clones, with around 90% occurring once and the leading ten covering about 0.65%. The sample taken for sequencing was PBMCs or T cells enriched from blood (not recorded which). The receptor comes from a woman under 30 who had recovered from COVID-19.

CDR3 sequence: CASKSGSSNEKLFF. The CDR3 nucleotides are TGTGCCAGTAAATCGGGAAGCAGTAATGAAAAACTGTTTTTT. The chain couples TRBV19 to TRBJ1-4; no firm D call. The CDR3 loop spans 14 amino acids. Trimming pared 7 bases from V and 4 bases from J, leaving 13 bases between. Germline V lookup: CDR1 LNHDA, CDR2 SQIVND (reference sequence).